Given below is one T cell receptor (beta chain) in context. The target of this receptor is not known. Per-base quality was not reported, and no clone a single base away is much larger than it. This sample was included in a study of PD-1 blockade in classical Hodgkin lymphoma (TCRdb year 2020). About the full investigation: Nivolumab dosing was 3 mg/kg intravenously every 2 weeks, continuing until either disease progression or unacceptable toxicity. The study used TCR beta sequencing and CyTOF to define a peripheral blood immune signature of response to PD-1 blockade in classical Hodgkin lymphoma.

The Qiagen DNeasy kit was used to extract genomic DNA from unsorted PBMCs and from the negatively selected CD4+ and CD8+ fractions. Amplification of TCR beta CDR3 regions was done by immunoSEQ multiplex PCR with primers that anneal to V and J segments. A synthetic immune receptor repertoire was used to minimize amplification bias, and any remaining bias was removed computationally after sequencing. On the authors' methods: Repertoire diversity was quantified as the Shannon entropy index using custom Python scripts. Unsorted, CD4+ and CD8+ repertoires were analyzed separately, except in combined analyses where CD4+ and CD8+ sequences were merged in silico. Clonal expansion was defined as a frequency increase of at least 2-fold after treatment compared with C1D1, and clones undetected at baseline were assigned a pseudocount of 0.5. Clones with 0 or 1 copy at C1D1 were defined as singleton clones, while clones with 2 or more copies were defined as non-singleton clones. Clones expanded in unsorted samples were assigned a CD4+, CD8+ or unknown annotation through matching of protein sequences in sorted samples from the same patient. Wilcoxon tests on paired samples were used to test changes in diversity from C1D1 to C4D1. The table comes from immuneACCESS by way of TCRdb, which keeps in-frame sequences with V and J called. Part of the clones is missing from these tables; in studies checked, under half for an unresolved V gene and the rest for unknown reasons. The V and J calls and the clone size are those of that table, but D and trimming were determined from the DNA. Across this sample there are roughly 56,000 clones, with around 90% seen only once. The ten largest clones add up to roughly 8% of the sample.

Study-level results and caveats: By C4D1, a significant rise was seen in CD4+ TCR diversity but not in CD8+ TCR diversity (p=0.0027 vs p=0.16), and the rise was most apparent among complete responders (p=0.02). Among trial patients, those achieving complete response had baseline diversity similar to that of newly diagnosed patients, while diversity was significantly lower in partial responders and progressors. Patients starting nivolumab less than 1 year after ASCT had lower diversity and were excluded from later analyses to avoid confounding by immune reconstitution. Baseline TCR diversity was reported to be lower in newly diagnosed patients than in healthy donors and to be lower still in relapsed/refractory patients. Only a single clinical trial cohort was studied, and what caused the repertoire differences, possibly disease activity or prior therapy, remained undefined.

Interpreted using the paper, the time point label stands for: cycle 4 day 1 (C4D1), after less than 7 weeks of nivolumab. Every trial patient had relapsed after autologous stem cell transplantation, and cohorts A, B and C differed in prior brentuximab vedotin exposure. The trial cohort was composed of 56 patients with relapsed/refractory classical Hodgkin lymphoma, for whom complete response, partial response or progressive disease was recorded as best overall response. Single-agent nivolumab was administered to trial patients in the multi-cohort phase II CheckMate 205 trial. An independent review committee assessed best overall response using the 2007 International Working Group response criteria. Trial PBMCs were collected immediately before nivolumab initiation (C1D1) and during therapy at cycle 2 day 1 and cycle 4 day 1. Peripheral blood was collected in 8 mL Vacutainer Cell Preparation Tubes, from which PBMCs were isolated by centrifugation and then cryopreserved.

This TCR was sampled from a human donor with classical Hodgkin lymphoma. Sequencing was performed on peripheral blood mononuclear cells (PBMCs), taken before the fourth cycle of nivolumab.

The sequenced DNA is TGTGCCAGTAGTATAGACAGGTCCTACGAGCAGTACTTC. It codes for CASSIDRSYEQYF. In this chain, TRBV19 is recombined with TRBJ2-7; no D gene can be assigned with confidence. The CDR1 and CDR2 encoded by the germline V gene (reference sequence) are LNHDA and SQIVND. V drops 0 bases and J drops 1 base, leaving 4 bases in between. The CDR3, cysteine through phenylalanine, is 13 amino acids long. The only DNA kept is the CDR3, 39 bases in frame from the first base.